These T cell receptor beta chains were read from a single sample in a study of blood T cell repertoires in COVID-19. Repertoires were generated with immunoSEQ multiplex PCR, while TCRdb's copy carries only in-frame clones and drops some. The table records some 130,000 clones, about 89% of them present only once. Sequenced material: peripheral blood. These receptors originate from a man aged 45-65 years with active or convalescent COVID-19. The CDR3 runs from the conserved cysteine through the conserved F or W. D genes are given only for firm matches. Not all rows give a size; the values are once, few, many and, for expanded clones, a class.

v_gene,d_gene,j_gene,abundance,CDR3nt,CDR3aa
TRBV19,.,TRBJ1-1,.,TGTGCCAGTAGTCCTGAGCTGGACTCGTCCGGGAACACTGAAGCTTTCTTT,CASSPELDSSGNTEAFF
TRBV28,TRBD1,TRBJ2-3,.,TGTGCCAGCAGGACTCCGGGACAGGGGAAGTATACGCAGTATTTT,CASRTPGQGKYTQYF
TRBV3-1/TRBV3-2,TRBD2,TRBJ2-4,.,TGTGCCAGCAGCCGGACTAGCGAGGACATTCAGTACTTC,CASSRTSEDIQYF
TRBV16,TRBD2,TRBJ2-3,few,TGTGCCAGCAGCCAATCCGCGGGAGGGCCTACAGATACGCAGTATTTT,CASSQSAGGPTDTQYF
TRBV7-2,.,TRBJ2-2,.,TGTGCCAGCAGCTTATCGGGCGGGACGAACACCGGGGAGCTGTTTTTT,CASSLSGGTNTGELFF
TRBV5-1,.,TRBJ2-7,.,TGCGCCAGCAGCTTTAACTACGAGCAGTACTTC,CASSFNYEQYF
TRBV6-1,.,TRBJ2-3,.,TGTGCCAGCAGTGAAGCTCCTATAGATACGCAGTATTTT,CASSEAPIDTQYF
TRBV6-5,TRBD1,TRBJ2-3,.,TGTGCCAGCAGCCGGGACAGGGGACCAGATACGCAGTATTTT,CASSRDRGPDTQYF
TRBV15,.,TRBJ2-2,.,TGTGCCACCTGCAGTGTGGAGGGCCGAAAAACCGGGGAGCTGTTTTTT,CATCSVEGRKTGELFF
TRBV5-1,.,TRBJ1-1,.,TGCGCCAGCAGCAGAACCGGGACGGGAGACACTGAAGCTTTCTTT,CASSRTGTGDTEAFF
TRBV7-9,TRBD2,TRBJ2-3,.,TGTGCCAGCAGCTTAGCTGAGACTAGCGGGACCGGAGATACGCAGTATTTT,CASSLAETSGTGDTQYF
TRBV2,.,TRBJ1-5,.,TGTGCCAGCAGTGCCACGACAGCTTATCAGCCCCAGCATTTT,CASSATTAYQPQHF
TRBV24-1,TRBD2,TRBJ2-3,once,TGTGCCACCAGTCGGGGGGGCCGCACAGATACGCAGTATTTT,CATSRGGRTDTQYF
TRBV11-2,.,TRBJ2-5,.,TGTGCCAGCAGCTTAAACAGTCAAGAGACCCAGTACTTC,CASSLNSQETQYF
TRBV4-3,.,TRBJ2-5,.,TGCGCCAGCAGCCAAGACACAGTGCCCCCAGAGACCCAGTACTTC,CASSQDTVPPETQYF
TRBV7-2,TRBD1,TRBJ1-2,.,TGTGCCAGCAGCCCCGGGACAGCCAACTATGGCTACACCTTC,CASSPGTANYGYTF
TRBV6-6,.,TRBJ2-1,.,TGTGCCAGCAGTCAATCCGACTCGCAAATCAGCTCCTACAATGAGCAGTTCTTC,CASSQSDSQISSYNEQFF
TRBV19,TRBD2,TRBJ2-1,.,TGTGCCACTTCTAGCGGGGGTTCTGAGCAGTTCTTC,CATSSGGSEQFF
TRBV5-1,.,TRBJ1-6,.,TGCGCCAGCAGCCCCACCGGGGGGAATTCACCCCTCCACTTT,CASSPTGGNSPLHF
TRBV7-2,.,TRBJ2-7,.,TGTGCCAGCAGCCAAGGAGGGAGAGGAACCTACGAGCAGTACTTC,CASSQGGRGTYEQYF
TRBV30,.,TRBJ2-3,once,TGTGCCTGGAGCCCGCCCGGGACAGATACGCAGTATTTT,CAWSPPGTDTQYF
TRBV19,.,TRBJ2-2,.,TGTGCCAGTAGTATTTGGGCTGACAGATTGAACACCGGGGAGCTGTTTTTT,CASSIWADRLNTGELFF
TRBV28,TRBD1,TRBJ2-4,once,TGTGCCAGCAGGCCACAGGGGGACATTCAGTACTTC,CASRPQGDIQYF
TRBV30,.,TRBJ2-2,once,TGTGCCTGGAGAGCTTCGGGAGTTCCCGCCCCCTTCACCGGGGAGCTGTTTTTT,CAWRASGVPAPFTGELFF
TRBV12-5,TRBD2,TRBJ2-3,.,TGTGCTAGTGGTCAAAAACGACTAGCGGGGGGCGAATACACAGATACGCAGTATTTT,CASGQKRLAGGEYTDTQYF
TRBV29-1,.,TRBJ1-5,.,TGCAGCGCCCAGAGCAGGGCCGGGCAGCCCCAGCATTTT,CSAQSRAGQPQHF
TRBV18,.,TRBJ2-1,.,TGTGCCAGCTCACAAGGGGCTTCCTACAATGAGCAGTTCTTC,CASSQGASYNEQFF
TRBV7-8,.,TRBJ2-7,.,TGTGCCAGCAGCTCCTTAGGGGGCTCCTACGAGCAGTACTTC,CASSSLGGSYEQYF
TRBV2,.,TRBJ1-6,.,TGTGCCAGCAGCCGTAGGGGAGGTAATTCACCCCTCCACTTT,CASSRRGGNSPLHF
TRBV20-1,TRBD1,TRBJ2-1,.,TGCAGTGCTAGTTACAGGGGGCTTTACAATGAGCAGTTCTTC,CSASYRGLYNEQFF
TRBV29-1,.,TRBJ1-1,.,TGCAGCGGGAAACAGGGCTGGAGGACTGAAGCTTTCTTT,CSGKQGWRTEAFF
TRBV28,TRBD1,TRBJ1-3,once,TGTGCCAGCAGTAGGACAGGCCACGGAAACACCATATATTTT,CASSRTGHGNTIYF
TRBV19,TRBD2,TRBJ2-1,few,TGTGCCAGTAGTATCTCTTGGGGCGGGAGGGCCGTAGTCAACAATGAGCAGTTCTTC,CASSISWGGRAVVNNEQFF
TRBV18,TRBD1,TRBJ2-1,.,TGTGCCAGCTCACCGGGGACAGGGCCGCGAACGTCGATTGGCGATGAGCAGTTCTTC,CASSPGTGPRTSIGDEQFF
TRBV6-2/TRBV6-3,TRBD1,TRBJ2-1,.,TGTGCCAGCAGCACAGGACAGGGGGCGGATGAGCAGTTCTTC,CASSTGQGADEQFF
TRBV9,.,TRBJ1-1,once,TGTGCCAGCAGCAACGATTTTGGCGGGGCGAACACTGAAGCTTTCTTT,CASSNDFGGANTEAFF
TRBV12-3/TRBV12-4,TRBD1,TRBJ2-7,.,TGTGCCAGCAGCCGGAACAGGGGGTACGAGCAGTACTTC,CASSRNRGYEQYF
TRBV7-2,.,TRBJ1-2,.,TGTGCCAGCAGCTTGGAGAACTCCTATGGCTACACCTTC,CASSLENSYGYTF